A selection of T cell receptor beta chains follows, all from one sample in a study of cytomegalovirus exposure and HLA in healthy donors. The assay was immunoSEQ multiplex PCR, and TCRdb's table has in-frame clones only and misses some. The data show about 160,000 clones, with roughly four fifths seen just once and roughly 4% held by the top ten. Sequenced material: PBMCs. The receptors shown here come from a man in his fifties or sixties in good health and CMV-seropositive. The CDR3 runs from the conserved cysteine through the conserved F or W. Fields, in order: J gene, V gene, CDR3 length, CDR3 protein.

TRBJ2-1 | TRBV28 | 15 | CASSSWLAGDNEQFF
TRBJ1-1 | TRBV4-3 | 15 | CASSQTQGANTEAFF
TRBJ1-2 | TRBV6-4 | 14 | CASSGVGRSRGYTF
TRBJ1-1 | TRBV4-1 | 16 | CASSQDPNSLDTEAFF
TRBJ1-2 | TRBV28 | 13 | CASSLRGSYGYTF
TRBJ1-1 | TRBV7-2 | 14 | CASSLQSKNTEAFF
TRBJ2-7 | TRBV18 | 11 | CASSPGYEQYF
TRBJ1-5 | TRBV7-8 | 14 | CASSLGGINQPQHF
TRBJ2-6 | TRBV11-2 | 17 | CASSLEIRGLGANVLTF
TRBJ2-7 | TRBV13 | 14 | CASSRIGQGVEQYF
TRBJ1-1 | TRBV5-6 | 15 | CASSFRRPQVTEAFF
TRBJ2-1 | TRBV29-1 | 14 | CSVEKDRVGNEQFF
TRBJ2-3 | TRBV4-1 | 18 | CASSQELFRTGRTDTQYF
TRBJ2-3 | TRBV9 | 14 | CASSEGARPDTQYF
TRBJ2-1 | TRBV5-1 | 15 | CASSLGAGTYNEQFF
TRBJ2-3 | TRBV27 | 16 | CASSQGTSGSRDTQYF
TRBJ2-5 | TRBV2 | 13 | CASSEAAGETQYF
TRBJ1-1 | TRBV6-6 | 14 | CASSQTGGEGEAFF
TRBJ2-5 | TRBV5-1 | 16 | CASSGTGAGYQETQYF
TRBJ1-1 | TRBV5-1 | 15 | CASSSTTGPNTEAFF
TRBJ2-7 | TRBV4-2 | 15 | CASSQDPGGSYEQYF
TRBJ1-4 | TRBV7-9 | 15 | CASSSQGATNEKLFF
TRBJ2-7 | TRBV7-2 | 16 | CASRREGIRSSYEQYF
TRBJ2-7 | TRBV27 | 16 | CASSSRSAAGLYEQYF
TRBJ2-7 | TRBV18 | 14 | CASSPYRGRGEQYF
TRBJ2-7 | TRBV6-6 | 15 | CASSYSAGYSYEQYF
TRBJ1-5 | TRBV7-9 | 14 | CASSSTGKDQPQHF